This T cell receptor (beta chain) was obtained from a study of blood T cell repertoires in COVID-19. Sequencing used immunoSEQ multiplex PCR; TCRdb keeps in-frame clones, though not all of them. The repertoire has around 450,000 clones, 80% to 95% of them found once; the top ten carry about 0.57%. V gave up 0 bases and J gave up 6 bases, with 15 bases separating them. Germline CDR1 LGHDT, CDR2 YNNKEL (reference sequence). The CDR3 has 16 amino acids. The chain couples TRBV3-1 (or the pseudogene TRBV3-2) to TRBJ1-3, with no clear D. The material sequenced was PBMCs or T cells enriched from blood (not recorded which). The TCR comes from a man aged 18 to 30 who had recovered from COVID-19. The chain's CDR3 is CASSQDGTAQLNTIYF. For the CDR3, the DNA is TGTGCCAGCAGCCAAGATGGCACAGCTCAGTTAAACACCATATATTTT.